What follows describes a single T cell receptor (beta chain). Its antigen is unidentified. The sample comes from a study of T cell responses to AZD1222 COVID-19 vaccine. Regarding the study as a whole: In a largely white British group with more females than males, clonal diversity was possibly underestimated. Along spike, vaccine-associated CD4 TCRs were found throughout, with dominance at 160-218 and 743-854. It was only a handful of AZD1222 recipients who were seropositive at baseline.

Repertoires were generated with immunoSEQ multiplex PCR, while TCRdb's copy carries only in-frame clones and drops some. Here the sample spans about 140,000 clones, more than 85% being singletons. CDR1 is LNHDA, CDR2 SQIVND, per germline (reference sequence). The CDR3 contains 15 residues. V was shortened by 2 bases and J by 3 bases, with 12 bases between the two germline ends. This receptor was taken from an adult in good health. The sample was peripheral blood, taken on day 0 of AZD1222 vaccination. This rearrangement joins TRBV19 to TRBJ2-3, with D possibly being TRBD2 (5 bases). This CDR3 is CASSISRVETDTQYF. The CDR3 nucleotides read TGTGCCAGTAGTATATCGAGGGTTGAAACAGATACGCAGTATTTT.